The 26 T cell receptor beta chains presented below share a single source sample, sequenced in a study of T cell repertoires in cytomegalovirus infection. These receptors' targets are unknown. TCRdb passed the reads through MiXCR, listing each CDR3 protein once. The sample gives some 940,000 distinct CDR3 sequences, 30% to 40% of which show up once; more than 13% is in the top ten. The source was cultured CD8+ T cells from PBMCs, collected from culture after CMV antigen stimulation. These receptors were taken from a human donor in good health (CMV status not recorded). Some clones in this sample may be carry-over from other donors' samples.

V is TRBV28 and J is TRBJ1-1, with 8 bases aligning to TRBD1. The CDR3 consists of 14 residues. Germline V CDR1 and CDR2: MDHEN, SYDVKM. J was trimmed by 4 bases and V by 7 bases; bases with no gene match: 8. Here the CDR3 reads CASTFNRGGTEAFF. In DNA form, the CDR3 reads TGTGCCAGCACCTTCAACAGGGGGGGCACTGAAGCTTTCTTT. The full variable domain, rest sourced from reference TRBV28 and TRBJ1-1, is DVKVTQSSRYLVKRTGEKVFLECVQDMDHENMFWYRQDPGLGLRLIYFSYDVKMKEKGDIPEGYSVSREKKERFSLILESASTNQTSMYLCASTFNRGGTEAFFGQGTRLTVV.

Ten or more counts support this clonotype. This chain connects TRBV7-6 to TRBJ2-5; tentative D call: TRBD2 (6 bases). Germline V gives CDR1 SGHVS, CDR2 FNYEAQ. The V gene lost 4 bases and the J gene lost 5 bases, with 20 bases spanning the gap. CDR3 size: 16 residues. CDR3 loop: CASSYDSRGGRETQYF. The CDR3 DNA reads TGTGCCAGCAGCTACGACAGTCGGGGAGGTAGGGAGACCCAGTACTTC. Looking up the rest from reference TRBV7-6 and TRBJ2-5 gives the full variable domain: GAGVSQSPRYKVTKRGQDVALRCDPISGHVSLYWYRQALGQGPEFLTYFNYEAQQDKSGLPNDRFSAERPEGSISTLTIQRTEQRDSAMYRCASSYDSRGGRETQYFGPGTRLLVL.

The chain couples TRBV7-9 to TRBJ1-3; D not resolved. The CDR3 is 18 residues long. Trimming removed 5 bases from V and 0 bases from J, with 20 bases in between. The V gene's germline CDR1 is SEHNR and CDR2 FQNEAQ (reference sequence). CDR3 region: CASSRGLTLRDSGNTIYF. The CDR3 DNA is TGTGCCAGCAGCCGTGGACTTACTCTTCGTGACTCTGGAAACACCATATATTTT. Full variable domain (remainder filled in from reference TRBV7-9 and TRBJ1-3): DTGVSQNPRHKITKRGQNVTFRCDPISEHNRLYWYRQTLGQGPEFLTYFQNEAQLEKSRLLSDRFSAERPKGSFSTLEIQRTEQGDSAMYLCASSRGLTLRDSGNTIYFGEGSWLTVV.

This chain joins TRBV28 and TRBJ2-2, with no clear D. CDR3 size: 14 residues. The germline V gene has CDR1 MDHEN and CDR2 SYDVKM. V lost 5 bases and J lost 4, with 11 bases in between. CDR3 DNA sequence: TGTGCCAGCAGTCCTCGGACGTCCACCGGGGAGCTGTTTTTT. The encoded protein is CASSPRTSTGELFF.

The rearrangement links TRBV6-6 to TRBJ2-3; 8 bases line up with TRBD2. The length of the CDR3 is 18 residues. CDR1 MNHNY and CDR2 SVGAGI come from the germline V gene (reference sequence). Unmatched junction bases numbered 14, after V lost 4 bases and J lost 2 bases. The CDR3 here is CASSSTRSAGDLTDTQYF. The CDR3 coding sequence is TGTGCCAGCAGTTCCACTCGGTCAGCGGGGGACCTCACAGATACGCAGTATTTT.

This chain links TRBV9 with TRBJ2-2; 9 bases line up with TRBD2. The CDR3 covers 16 residues. The germline CDR1 and CDR2 sequences are SGDLS and YYNGEE. The ends lost 6 bases at V and 5 bases at J; junction bases unmatched: 11. The CDR3 loop is CASTQRGAVGTGELFF. The CDR3 bases are TGTGCCAGCACCCAGCGGGGGGCGGTAGGGACCGGGGAGCTGTTTTTT.

This chain uses TRBV7-2 with TRBJ1-5; D not certain. Germline V gives CDR1 SGHTA, CDR2 FQGNSA. Trimming pared 5 bases from V and 6 bases from J, leaving 11 bases between. This CDR3 region has 13 residues. The CDR3, as DNA: TGTGCCAGCAGCCCAAGAGAAGGTCAGCCCCAGCATTTT. This gives the protein CASSPREGQPQHF.

This clonotype was counted a few times. The gene calls are TRBV12-3 or TRBV12-4 and TRBJ2-3; 9 bases agree with TRBD1. The CDR3 has 16 amino acids. The V gene end was trimmed by 6 bases and the J gene end by 5 bases; junction bases not matched to a gene: 12. CDR3 sequence: CASSPRDRAGGDTQYF. CDR3 nucleotides: TGTGCCAGCAGCCCCCGGGACAGGGCCGGGGGAGATACGCAGTATTTT.

This clonotype was seen ten or more times. The genes are TRBV7-9 and TRBJ1-2, with D unclear. The germline gives CDR1 SEHNR, CDR2 FQNEAQ (reference sequence). V gave up 5 bases and J gave up 8 bases, with 21 bases separating them. The CDR3 covers 15 residues. CDR3: CASSATREGPEGYTF. Written as DNA, the CDR3 is TGTGCCAGCAGCGCTACAAGGGAAGGCCCGGAGGGCTACACCTTC.

This chain uses TRBV24-1 with TRBJ1-4; 8 nucleotides line up with TRBD1. V shed 7 bases and J 5 bases; nucleotides not matched to a gene: 2. The CDR3 contains 13 residues. Germline V gene lookup returns CDR1 KGHDR and CDR2 SFDVKD. CDR3 DNA: TGTGCCACCAGCTACAGGGGGAATGAAAAACTGTTTTTT. Amino acid sequence: CATSYRGNEKLFF.

This clonotype showed up many times. This sequence joins TRBV12-3 or TRBV12-4 and TRBJ1-1, with D perhaps matching TRBD1 (6 bases). CDR3 length: 16 amino acids. V was cut by 6 bases and J by 1 base, with 18 bases left in between. The CDR3, as DNA: TGTGCCAGCAGCCCTACCCTAGGGGGAGGGAACACTGAAGCTTTCTTT. Its protein product is CASSPTLGGGNTEAFF.

The chain links TRBV6-1 to TRBJ1-2, with D hard to call. This CDR3 comprises 15 residues. Between the trimmed V and J ends, which lost 1 base and 0 bases, there was a span of 9 bases. Germline V gene lookup returns CDR1 MNHNS and CDR2 SASEGT. The DNA of the CDR3 is TGTGCCAGCAGTGAAGTGGTACGAACTAACTATGGCTACACCTTC. As protein: CASSEVVRTNYGYTF.

This clonotype has only a few counts. The J gene is TRBJ2-4, the V gene TRBV7-6, with 10 bases aligning to TRBD2. Germline V gene sequence: CDR1 SGHVS, CDR2 FNYEAQ. The CDR3 sequence is 18 residues long. V shed 1 base and J 4 bases; nucleotides not matched to a gene: 10. The CDR3 DNA reads TGTGCCAGCAGCTTAGTAGGTGCCCAACTAGCGGGGAAAAACATTCAGTACTTC. Translating it yields CASSLVGAQLAGKNIQYF. The full variable domain, rest sourced from reference TRBV7-6 and TRBJ2-4, is GAGVSQSPRYKVTKRGQDVALRCDPISGHVSLYWYRQALGQGPEFLTYFNYEAQQDKSGLPNDRFSAERPEGSISTLTIQRTEQRDSAMYRCASSLVGAQLAGKNIQYFGAGTRLSVL.

The V and J genes are TRBV19 and TRBJ2-7; 8 bases fit TRBD1. CDR1 and CDR2 from the germline V gene are LNHDA and SQIVND (reference sequence). The V segment lost 6 bases and the J segment 2 bases; nucleotides outside the gene matches: 9. The length of the CDR3 is 15 residues. The CDR3 coding sequence is TGTGCCAGTAGCCCCGGACAGGGATTGGCCTACGAGCAGTACTTC. Residues: CASSPGQGLAYEQYF.

This clonotype showed up just a few times. The rearrangement links TRBV27 to TRBJ2-1, with 11 bases lining up with TRBD2. Germline trimming cut 2 bases from V and 8 bases from J; bases unmatched to any gene: 8. Germline CDR1 is MNHEY and CDR2 is SMNVEV (reference sequence). This CDR3 comprises 16 residues. CDR3 nucleotides: TGTGCCAGCAGTTTACTCCCGCTAGCGGGGGGCTATGAGCAGTTCTTC. Translating it yields CASSLLPLAGGYEQFF.

This clonotype was seen repeatedly, ten times or more. The chain is built from TRBV19 and TRBJ1-5, with TRBD1 identical over 8 bases. The germline V gene has CDR1 LNHDA and CDR2 SQIVND (reference sequence). CDR3 size: 16 residues. J lost 2 bases, V lost 4 bases, and 7 bases had no gene match. DNA for the CDR3: TGTGCCAGTAGTACCAACAGGGGGTTTGGCAATCAGCCCCAGCATTTT. Amino acids: CASSTNRGFGNQPQHF.

This clonotype has at least ten counts. The gene calls are TRBV7-6 and TRBJ2-7; TRBD1 matches at 7 bases. The ends lost 1 base at V and 4 bases at J; junction bases unmatched: 1. The CDR3 spans 13 residues. CDR1 and CDR2 from the germline V gene are SGHVS and FNYEAQ. CDR3 DNA: TGTGCCAGCAGCTTAGAGACAGGGTACGAGCAGTACGTC. It encodes CASSLETGYEQYV.

The CDR3 DNA reads TGCAGTGCTAGAGATCTTCAGGGGGCCACTGAAGCTTTCTTT. Translated: CSARDLQGATEAFF. The chain carries TRBV20-1 and TRBJ1-1; TRBD1 matches at 8 bases. The trim removed 0 bases at V and 4 bases at J, leaving 4 bases unmatched. The CDR3 runs 14 residues. CDR1 and CDR2 (germline): DFQATT, SNEGSKA (reference sequence).

The sample holds a few counts of this clonotype. The chain employs TRBV5-1 and TRBJ1-1, with TRBD1 matching 7 bases. Losses at the gene ends were 4 bases for V and 11 bases for J; bases not matched to a gene: 11. This CDR3 is 13 amino acids long. The germline V gene encodes CDR1 SGHRS and CDR2 YFSETQ. The CDR3 region is CASSPQGGPAAFF. The CDR3 nucleotides are TGCGCCAGCAGCCCCCAGGGGGGGCCGGCCGCTTTCTTT.

The gene calls are TRBV7-6 and TRBJ2-7; 8 bases fit TRBD2. Germline values: CDR1 SGHVS, CDR2 FNYEAQ. V dropped 1 base and J dropped 4; count of bases not matched to a gene: 9. The CDR3 has 16 residues. CDR3: CASSLEAGDTSYEQYF. CDR3 sequence (DNA): TGTGCCAGCAGCTTAGAAGCGGGGGACACCAGTTACGAGCAGTACTTC.

There are a few counts of this clonotype. CDR3 coding DNA: TGTGCCAGCAGAGGACAGGGGGGCACAGATACGCAGTATTTT. This encodes CASRGQGGTDTQYF. V gene TRBV12-3 or TRBV12-4 combines with J gene TRBJ2-3; 10 positions match TRBD1. V was clipped by 6 bases and J by 1 base; unmatched bases: 1. The CDR3 is made up of 14 amino acids.

The chain joins TRBV12-3 or TRBV12-4 to TRBJ2-4, with D hard to call. The CDR3 spans 13 residues. Trimming removed 4 bases at V and 2 bases at J, with 6 bases between. CDR3 nucleotides: TGTGCCAGCAGTTCGGCATCCAAAAACATTCAGTACTTC. It codes for CASSSASKNIQYF.

V is TRBV2 and J is TRBJ1-2; the D is unclear. This CDR3 is 13 amino acids long. Germline V gene sequence: CDR1 SNHLY, CDR2 FYNNEI. The V end lost 10 bases, the J end lost 2 bases, and 14 bases lay between the germline ends. CDR3 DNA: TGTGCCATCCTGGCGGTCGTCAACTATGGCTACACCTTC. Amino acid sequence: CAILAVVNYGYTF.

A note on this clonotype: A read error may produce the germline difference seen at one junction end. The genes are TRBV27 and TRBJ1-5; D is unresolved. Germline CDR1 and CDR2: MNHEY and SMNVEV (reference sequence). CDR3 size: 13 residues. The CDR3 spells CTSSLSIYQPQHF. The CDR3 bases are TGTACCAGCAGTTTATCGATCTATCAGCCCCAGCATTTT.

The V call is TRBV6-2 or TRBV6-3, the J call TRBJ2-1, with D tentatively TRBD1 or TRBD2 (5 bases each). The V end was cut by 0 bases, the J end by 3 bases, with 18 bases between. The CDR3 is made up of 18 amino acids. Germline V gene lookup returns CDR1 MNHEY and CDR2 SVGEGT. For the CDR3, the DNA is TGTGCCAGCAGTTACTCGACCCAGCTCGGGGCCGTCTACAATGAGCAGTTCTTC. It specifies CASSYSTQLGAVYNEQFF.

This clonotype has only a few counts. The V gene is TRBV11-1, the J gene TRBJ1-1, with 7 positions matching TRBD1. The CDR3 has 14 amino acids. Germline trimming cut 3 bases from V and 3 bases from J; bases unmatched to any gene: 4. Germline lookup yields CDR1 SGHAT and CDR2 FQDESV (reference sequence). The CDR3 nucleotides read TGTGCCAGCAGCTTGGGACAGCCGTACACTGAAGCTTTCTTT. Translated: CASSLGQPYTEAFF.